The clone carrying this T cell receptor beta chain was counted many times. The target antigen is unknown. TCRdb reanalysed the 5' RACE reads using MiXCR and keeps one entry per CDR3 protein. The table includes under 200,000 distinct CDR3 sequences, about 7% detected once. The sample comes from a study of T cells after yellow fever vaccination. Points from the study as a whole: Contamination by abundant bulk-population clonotypes could be present in FACS-sorted repertoires. Compared with primary, the secondary response was weaker and peaked at day 5, not 15.

CDR3 size: 15 residues. Trimming took off 2 bases at V and 1 base at J, with 9 bases between the two ends. The sequence came from a young man who received the YFV17D yellow fever vaccine. This chain joins TRBV12-3 or TRBV12-4 and TRBJ1-3; D might be TRBD1 (5 bases). The sequenced sample was CD4+ T cells sorted from PBMCs, obtained less than 6 days after the first yellow fever vaccination. The CDR3 loop is CASSLMGGSGNTIYF. Here the CDR3 DNA reads TGTGCCAGCAGTTTAATGGGGGGATCTGGAAACACCATATATTTT.